This T cell receptor (beta chain) is drawn from a study of blood T cell repertoires in COVID-19. The table came from immunoSEQ multiplex PCR; TCRdb's copy has only in-frame clones and leaves some out. The data contain some 350,000 clones, 88% of them singletons. This clonotype originated in a woman aged 70-85 years with COVID-19, enrolled during active disease. Sequences were obtained from peripheral blood.

In nucleotides, the CDR3 is TGTGCTAGTGGTTTGGGGACTGGGAGCAATCAGCCCCAGCATTTT. This gives the protein CASGLGTGSNQPQHF. V and J are TRBV12-5 and TRBJ1-5; D is undetermined. The CDR3 contains 15 residues. The V end was cut by 1 base, the J end by 1 base, with 8 bases between. Germline V lookup: CDR1 LGHNT, CDR2 FRNRAP.